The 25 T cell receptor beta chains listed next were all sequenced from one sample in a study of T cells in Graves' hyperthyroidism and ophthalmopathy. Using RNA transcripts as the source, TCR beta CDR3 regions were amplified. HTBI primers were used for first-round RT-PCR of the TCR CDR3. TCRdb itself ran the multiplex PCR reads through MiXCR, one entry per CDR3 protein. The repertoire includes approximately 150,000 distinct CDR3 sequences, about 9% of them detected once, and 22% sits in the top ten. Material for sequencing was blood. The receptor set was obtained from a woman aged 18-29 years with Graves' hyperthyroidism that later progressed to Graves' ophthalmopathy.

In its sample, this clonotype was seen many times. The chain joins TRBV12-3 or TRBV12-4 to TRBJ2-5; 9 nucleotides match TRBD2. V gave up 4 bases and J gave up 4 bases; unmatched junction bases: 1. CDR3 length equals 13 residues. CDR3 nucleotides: TGTGCCAGCAGTTCGGGACTAGCAGAGACCCAGTACTTC. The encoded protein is CASSSGLAETQYF.

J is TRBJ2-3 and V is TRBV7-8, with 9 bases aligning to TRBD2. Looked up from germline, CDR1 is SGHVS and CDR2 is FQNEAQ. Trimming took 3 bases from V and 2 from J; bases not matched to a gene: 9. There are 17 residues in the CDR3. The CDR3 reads CASSLGPSGVPTDTQYF. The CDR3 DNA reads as TGTGCCAGCAGCTTGGGGCCTAGCGGGGTCCCCACAGATACGCAGTATTTT.

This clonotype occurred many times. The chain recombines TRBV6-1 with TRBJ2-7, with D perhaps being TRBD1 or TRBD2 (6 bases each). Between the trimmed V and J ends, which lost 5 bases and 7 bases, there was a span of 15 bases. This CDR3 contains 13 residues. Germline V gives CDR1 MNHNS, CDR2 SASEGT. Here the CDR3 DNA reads TGTGCCAGCAGTCCCCGAGGGGGGTTAGAGCAGTACTTC. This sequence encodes CASSPRGGLEQYF.

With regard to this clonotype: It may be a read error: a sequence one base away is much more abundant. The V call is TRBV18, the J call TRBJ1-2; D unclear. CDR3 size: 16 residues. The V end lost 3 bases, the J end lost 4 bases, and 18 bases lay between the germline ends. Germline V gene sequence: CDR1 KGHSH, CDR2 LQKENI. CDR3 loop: CASSPSEGNPPYGYTF. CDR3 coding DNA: TGTGCCAGCTCACCGTCAGAGGGAAACCCCCCCTATGGCTACACCTTC. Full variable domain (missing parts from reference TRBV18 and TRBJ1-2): NAGVMQNPRHLVRRRGQEARLRCSPMKGHSHVYWYRQLPEEGLKFMVYLQKENIIDESGMPKERFSAEFPKEGPSILRIQQVVRGDSAAYFCASSPSEGNPPYGYTFGSGTRLTVV.

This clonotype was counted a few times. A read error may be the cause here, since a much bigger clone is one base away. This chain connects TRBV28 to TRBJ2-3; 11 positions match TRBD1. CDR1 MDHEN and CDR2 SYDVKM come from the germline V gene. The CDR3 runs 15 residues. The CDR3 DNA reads TGTGCCGGCAGTTTAAGGACAGGGGGCGCAGATACGCAGTATTTT. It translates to CAGSLRTGGADTQYF.

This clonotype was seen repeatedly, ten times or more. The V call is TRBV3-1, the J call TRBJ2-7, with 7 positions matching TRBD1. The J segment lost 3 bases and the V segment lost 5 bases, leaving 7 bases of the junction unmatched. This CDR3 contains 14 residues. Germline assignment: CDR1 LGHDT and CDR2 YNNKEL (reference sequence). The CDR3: CASSRGRGIYEQYF. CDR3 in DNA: TGTGCCAGCAGCAGGGGCAGGGGGATCTACGAGCAGTACTTC.

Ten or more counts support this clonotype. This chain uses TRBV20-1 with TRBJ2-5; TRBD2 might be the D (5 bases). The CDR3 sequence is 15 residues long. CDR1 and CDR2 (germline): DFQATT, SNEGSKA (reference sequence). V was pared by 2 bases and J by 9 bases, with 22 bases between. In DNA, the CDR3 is TGCAGTGCTAGATCCCCAAGCAGGCCCCGCGGGCCCCAGTACTTC. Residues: CSARSPSRPRGPQYF.

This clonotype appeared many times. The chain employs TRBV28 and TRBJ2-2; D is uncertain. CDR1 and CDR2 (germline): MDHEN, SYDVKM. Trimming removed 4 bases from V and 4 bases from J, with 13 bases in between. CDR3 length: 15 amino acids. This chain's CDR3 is CASSSFEDTTGELFF. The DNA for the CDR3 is TGTGCCAGCAGTTCATTCGAGGATACCACCGGGGAGCTGTTTTTT.

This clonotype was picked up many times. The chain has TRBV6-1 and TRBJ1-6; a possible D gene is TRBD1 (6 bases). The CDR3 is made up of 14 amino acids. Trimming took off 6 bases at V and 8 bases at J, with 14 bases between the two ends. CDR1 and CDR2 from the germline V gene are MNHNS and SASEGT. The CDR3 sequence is CASSPDRFYSPLHF. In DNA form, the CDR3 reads TGTGCCAGCAGCCCCGACAGGTTCTATTCACCCCTCCACTTT.

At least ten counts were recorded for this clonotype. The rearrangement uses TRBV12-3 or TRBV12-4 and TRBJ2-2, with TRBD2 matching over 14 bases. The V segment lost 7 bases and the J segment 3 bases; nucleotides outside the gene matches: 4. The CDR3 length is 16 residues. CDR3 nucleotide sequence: TGTGCCAGCACTGGGACTAGCGGGGGTCACACCGGGGAGCTGTTTTTT. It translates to CASTGTSGGHTGELFF.

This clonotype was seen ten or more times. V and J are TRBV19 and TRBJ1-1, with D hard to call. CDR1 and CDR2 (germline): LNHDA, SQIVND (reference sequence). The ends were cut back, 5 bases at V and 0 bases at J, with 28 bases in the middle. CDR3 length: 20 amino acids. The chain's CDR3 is CASSSTTAGDGTTMNTEAFF. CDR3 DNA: TGTGCCAGTAGTTCTACCACTGCTGGCGACGGAACTACGATGAACACTGAAGCTTTCTTT.

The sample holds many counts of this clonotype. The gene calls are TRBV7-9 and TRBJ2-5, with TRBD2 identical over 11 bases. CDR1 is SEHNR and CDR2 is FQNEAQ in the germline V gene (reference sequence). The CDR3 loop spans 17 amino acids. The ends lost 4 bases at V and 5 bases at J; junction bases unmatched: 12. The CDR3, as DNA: TGTGCCAGCAGCTCCCCCATTAGCGGGAGGGCCGAGGAGACCCAGTACTTC. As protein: CASSSPISGRAEETQYF. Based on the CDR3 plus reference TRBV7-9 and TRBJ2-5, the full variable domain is DTGVSQNPRHKITKRGQNVTFRCDPISEHNRLYWYRQTLGQGPEFLTYFQNEAQLEKSRLLSDRFSAERPKGSFSTLEIQRTEQGDSAMYLCASSSPISGRAEETQYFGPGTRLLVL.

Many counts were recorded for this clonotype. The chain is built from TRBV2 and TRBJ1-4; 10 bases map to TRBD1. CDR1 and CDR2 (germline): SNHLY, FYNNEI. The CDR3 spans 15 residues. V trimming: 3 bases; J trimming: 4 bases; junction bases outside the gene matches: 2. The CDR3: CASSEGTGDNEKLFF. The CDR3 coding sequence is TGTGCCAGCAGTGAGGGGACAGGGGATAATGAAAAACTGTTTTTT. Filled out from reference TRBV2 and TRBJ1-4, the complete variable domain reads EPEVTQTPSHQVTQMGQEVILRCVPISNHLYFYWYRQILGQKVEFLVSFYNNEISEKSEIFDDQFSVERPDGSNFTLKIRSTKLEDSAMYFCASSEGTGDNEKLFFGSGTQLSVL.

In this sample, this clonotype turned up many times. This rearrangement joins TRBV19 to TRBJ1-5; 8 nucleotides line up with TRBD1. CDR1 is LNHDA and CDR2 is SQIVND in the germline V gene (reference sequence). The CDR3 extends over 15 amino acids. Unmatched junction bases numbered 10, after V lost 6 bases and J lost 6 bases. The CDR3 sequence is CASRFSGQGIQPQHF. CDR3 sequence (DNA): TGTGCCAGTAGGTTCTCAGGACAGGGAATTCAGCCCCAGCATTTT.

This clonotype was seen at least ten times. As DNA, the CDR3 is TGTGCCAGCAGTGAAGGACCGAACAATCAGCCCCAGCATTTT. This codes for CASSEGPNNQPQHF. The gene calls are TRBV6-1 and TRBJ1-5; no reliable D call. V was cut by 1 base and J by 3 bases, with 7 bases left in between. The CDR3 consists of 14 residues. Germline V gives CDR1 MNHNS, CDR2 SASEGT.

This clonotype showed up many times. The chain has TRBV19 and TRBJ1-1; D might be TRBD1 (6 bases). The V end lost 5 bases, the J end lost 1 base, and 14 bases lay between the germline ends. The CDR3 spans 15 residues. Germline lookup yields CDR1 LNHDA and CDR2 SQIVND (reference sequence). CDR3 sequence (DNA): TGTGCCAGTAGTGAGAGGGGGACGGGGAACACTGAAGCTTTCTTT. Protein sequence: CASSERGTGNTEAFF.

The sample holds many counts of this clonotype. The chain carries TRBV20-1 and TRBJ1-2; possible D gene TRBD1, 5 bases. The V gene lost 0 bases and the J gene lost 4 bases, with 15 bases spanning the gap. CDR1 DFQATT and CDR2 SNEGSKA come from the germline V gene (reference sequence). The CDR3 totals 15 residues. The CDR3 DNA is TGCAGTGCTAGAGACTCGACGACAGACCTCTATGGCTACACCTTC. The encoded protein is CSARDSTTDLYGYTF.

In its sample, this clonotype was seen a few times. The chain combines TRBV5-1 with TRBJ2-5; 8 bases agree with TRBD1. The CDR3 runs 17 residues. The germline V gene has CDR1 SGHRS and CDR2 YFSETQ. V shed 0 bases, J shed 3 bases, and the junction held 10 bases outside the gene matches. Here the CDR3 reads CASSLEGLDREEETQYF. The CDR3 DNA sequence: TGCGCCAGCAGCTTGGAGGGATTGGACAGGGAGGAAGAGACCCAGTACTTC. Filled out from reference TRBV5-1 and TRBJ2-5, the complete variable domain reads KAGVTQTPRYLIKTRGQQVTLSCSPISGHRSVSWYQQTPGQGLQFLFEYFSETQRNKGNFPGRFSGRQFSNSRSEMNVSTLELGDSALYLCASSLEGLDREEETQYFGPGTRLLVL.

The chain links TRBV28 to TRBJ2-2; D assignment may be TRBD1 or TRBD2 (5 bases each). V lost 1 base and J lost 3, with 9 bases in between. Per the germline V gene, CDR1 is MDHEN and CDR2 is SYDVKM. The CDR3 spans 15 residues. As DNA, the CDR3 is TGTGCCAGCAGTTTATTCGGGGCCGACACCGGGGAGCTGTTTTTT. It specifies CASSLFGADTGELFF. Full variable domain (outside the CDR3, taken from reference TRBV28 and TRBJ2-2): DVKVTQSSRYLVKRTGEKVFLECVQDMDHENMFWYRQDPGLGLRLIYFSYDVKMKEKGDIPEGYSVSREKKERFSLILESASTNQTSMYLCASSLFGADTGELFFGEGSRLTVL.

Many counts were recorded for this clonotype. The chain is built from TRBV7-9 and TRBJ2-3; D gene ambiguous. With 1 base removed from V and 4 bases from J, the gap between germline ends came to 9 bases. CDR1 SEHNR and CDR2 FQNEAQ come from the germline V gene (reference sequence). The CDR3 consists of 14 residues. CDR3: CASSLEGWSDTQYF. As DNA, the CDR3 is TGTGCCAGCAGCTTAGAAGGTTGGTCAGATACGCAGTATTTT.

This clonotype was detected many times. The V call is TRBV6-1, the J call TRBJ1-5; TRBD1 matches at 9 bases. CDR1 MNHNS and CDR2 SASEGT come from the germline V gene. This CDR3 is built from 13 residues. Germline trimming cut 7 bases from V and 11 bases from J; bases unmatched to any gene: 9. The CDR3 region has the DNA TGTGCCAGCACCGAACCCCGGACAGGGGCCCAGCATTTT. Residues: CASTEPRTGAQHF.

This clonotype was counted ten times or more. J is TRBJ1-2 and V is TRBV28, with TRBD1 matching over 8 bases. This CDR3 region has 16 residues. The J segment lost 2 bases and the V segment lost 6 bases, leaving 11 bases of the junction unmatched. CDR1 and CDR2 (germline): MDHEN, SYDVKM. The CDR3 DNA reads TGTGCCAGCAGAAGCGGGGGACAGGACGGCAACTATGGCTACACCTTC. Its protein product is CASRSGGQDGNYGYTF.

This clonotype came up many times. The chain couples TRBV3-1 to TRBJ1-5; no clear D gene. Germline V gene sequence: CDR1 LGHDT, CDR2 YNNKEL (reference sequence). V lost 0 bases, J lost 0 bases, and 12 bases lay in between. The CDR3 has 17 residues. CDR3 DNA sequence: TGTGCCAGCAGCCAAGATCCAGTTGGCCTTAGCAATCAGCCCCAGCATTTT. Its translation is CASSQDPVGLSNQPQHF.

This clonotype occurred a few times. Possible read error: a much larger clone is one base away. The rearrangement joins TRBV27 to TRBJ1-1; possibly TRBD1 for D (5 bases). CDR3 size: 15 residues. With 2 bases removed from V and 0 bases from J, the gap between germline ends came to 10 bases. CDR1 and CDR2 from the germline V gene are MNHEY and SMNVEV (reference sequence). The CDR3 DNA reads TGTGCCAGCAGTTTAAGGGGACGGATGAACACTGAAGCTTTCTTT. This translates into CASSLRGRMNTEAFF.

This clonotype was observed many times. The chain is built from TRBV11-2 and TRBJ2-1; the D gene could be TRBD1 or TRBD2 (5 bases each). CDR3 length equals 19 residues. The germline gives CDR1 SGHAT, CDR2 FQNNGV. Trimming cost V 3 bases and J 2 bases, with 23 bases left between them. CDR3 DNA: TGTGCCAGCAGCTTGGCCTATGGGGGAGAAAGCGAGGCCTACAATGAGCAGTTCTTC. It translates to CASSLAYGGESEAYNEQFF.